This T cell receptor (beta chain) was sequenced for a study of response to subunit inactivated influenza vaccine. Study-wide findings and caveats: It was the authors' suggestion that each seasonal influenza vaccination recruits few new T cells.

About this clonotype: What it recognizes is unknown.

TCRdb reprocessed the RT-PCR reads via MiXCR and lists one record per CDR3 protein. The sample contains around 750,000 distinct CDR3 sequences, 20% to 25% of which appear only once. The germline V gene has CDR1 SGHKS and CDR2 YYEKEE (reference sequence). Deletions cut 1 base from V and 10 bases from J, with 17 bases between. The CDR3 sequence is 15 residues long. The rearrangement joins TRBV5-5 to TRBJ2-2; D is uncertain. Material: PBMCs from blood, obtained more than 4 days after vaccination. The sequence derives from a man aged 45-65 years who received an inactivated influenza vaccine. The CDR3 nucleotides are TGTGCCAGCAGCTTGCGAATTGTGGTGGGGTCGGAGCTGTTTTTT. Its translation: CASSLRIVVGSELFF.